These T cell receptor beta chains were read from a single sample in a study of cytomegalovirus exposure and HLA in healthy donors. Using immunoSEQ multiplex PCR, the repertoire was profiled, and TCRdb retains in-frame clones only, with some absent. Seen here are 90,000 to 140,000 clones, more than 70% observed once, and the top ten hold approximately 2%. Sequences were obtained from PBMCs. The source of these receptors is a man aged 25-45 years in good health and CMV-seronegative. CDR3s include the opening cysteine and the closing phenylalanine or tryptophan. The D gene is left open where the match is weak. Not all rows give a size; the values are once, few, many and, for expanded clones, a class.

cdr3_aa	cdr3_nt	j_call	clone_size	v_call	d_call
CASSLVQRSTDTQYF	TGCGCCAGCAGCTTGGTCCAGCGTAGCACAGATACGCAGTATTTT	TRBJ2-3	.	TRBV5-1	.
CASSPGGPGDTQYF	TGCGCCAGCAGCCCGGGAGGGCCGGGAGATACGCAGTATTTT	TRBJ2-3	.	TRBV5-1	TRBD2
CASSFLPGGSQPQHF	TGTGCCAGCAGCTTCTTACCAGGGGGCAGTCAGCCCCAGCATTTT	TRBJ1-5	.	TRBV5-5	TRBD1
CASSLFSGRSEAFF	TGTGCCAGCAGTTTGTTTTCAGGGCGATCTGAAGCTTTCTTT	TRBJ1-1	.	TRBV27	.
CASSRQTSGRRAEQYF	TGTGCCAGCAGCAGACAGACTAGCGGGAGACGAGCCGAGCAGTACTTC	TRBJ2-7	.	TRBV5-4	TRBD2
CASSLAEFPGLSAETQYF	TGCGCCAGCAGCTTGGCCGAGTTTCCCGGTTTAAGCGCGGAGACCCAGTACTTC	TRBJ2-5	.	TRBV5-1	.
CASSSTSGGPQETQYF	TGTGCCAGCAGCTCGACTAGCGGGGGGCCCCAAGAGACCCAGTACTTC	TRBJ2-5	few	TRBV7-9	TRBD2
CASSFRQSVYTF	TGTGCCAGCAGCTTCAGACAGTCAGTCTACACCTTC	TRBJ1-2	.	TRBV7-9	.
CASSLMGQGSNQPQHF	TGTGCCAGCAGCTTGATGGGACAGGGTAGCAATCAGCCCCAGCATTTT	TRBJ1-5	.	TRBV5-8	TRBD1
CASSLSSGTYNEQFF	TGCGCCAGCAGCTTATCTAGCGGGACCTACAATGAGCAGTTCTTC	TRBJ2-1	.	TRBV5-1	TRBD2
CASMQDLSYEQYF	TGTGCCAGCATGCAGGACTTGTCCTACGAGCAGTACTTC	TRBJ2-7	.	TRBV2	.
CASKKGTSGGTGELFF	TGTGCCAGCAAAAAAGGGACTAGCGGGGGCACCGGGGAGCTGTTTTTT	TRBJ2-2	.	TRBV6-6	TRBD2
CALNRENSPLHF	TGTGCCTTAAACAGGGAGAATTCACCCCTCCACTTT	TRBJ1-6	.	TRBV30	.
CASTGGRNTEAFF	TGTGCCAGCACGGGGGGTAGGAACACTGAAGCTTTCTTT	TRBJ1-1	.	TRBV7-9	.
CASSYDRGVGETQYF	TGCGCCAGCAGCTACGACAGGGGAGTTGGGGAGACCCAGTACTTC	TRBJ2-5	.	TRBV5-1	TRBD1
CASRGTSGRLTGELFF	TGTGCCAGCAGGGGGACTAGCGGGAGATTAACCGGGGAGCTGTTTTTT	TRBJ2-2	.	TRBV2	TRBD2
CATSRQLLTDTQYF	TGTGCCACCAGCAGACAGTTGCTCACAGATACGCAGTATTTT	TRBJ2-3	.	TRBV15	.
CAIASGQGTNEQFF	TGTGCCATCGCCTCGGGACAGGGTACCAATGAGCAGTTCTTC	TRBJ2-1	.	TRBV6-5	TRBD1
CASSLGLAGTEQFF	TGTGCCAGCAGCTTAGGCCTAGCGGGGACTGAGCAGTTCTTC	TRBJ2-1	.	TRBV11-3	TRBD2
CASSESRENSPLHF	TGCGCCAGCAGTGAGTCGAGGGAGAATTCACCCCTCCACTTT	TRBJ1-6	.	TRBV10-1	.
CASSIGTGEEGYTF	TGTGCCAGCAGCATCGGGACAGGGGAAGAGGGCTACACCTTC	TRBJ1-2	.	TRBV9	TRBD1
CASSSYTGGNSPLHF	TGTGCCAGCAGTTCATATACCGGAGGGAATTCACCCCTCCACTTT	TRBJ1-6	.	TRBV2	.
CASSLSPNTEAFF	TGTGCCAGCAGCCTATCCCCGAACACTGAAGCTTTCTTT	TRBJ1-1	once	TRBV6-5	.
CASSSTAGTFKAKNIQYF	TGTGCCAGCAGCTCCACCGCGGGGACGTTCAAAGCCAAAAACATTCAGTACTTC	TRBJ2-4	.	TRBV7-2	.
CASSAGQGANQPQHF	TGCGCCAGCAGCGCCGGACAGGGGGCGAATCAGCCCCAGCATTTT	TRBJ1-5	few	TRBV4-3	TRBD1
CASSSLTGDEQYF	TGTGCCAGCAGCTCCCTGACAGGGGACGAGCAGTACTTC	TRBJ2-7	.	TRBV7-2	TRBD1
CASSPVRQGNTEAFF	TGTGCCAGCAGCCCCGTCAGACAGGGGAACACTGAAGCTTTCTTT	TRBJ1-1	.	TRBV7-2	TRBD1
CASSPIFGDYEQYF	TGTGCCAGCAGCCCCATATTCGGGGACTACGAGCAGTACTTC	TRBJ2-7	.	TRBV6-5	.
CASSYSGRDYNNEQFF	TGTGCCAGCAGTTACTCGGGGCGGGACTATAACAATGAGCAGTTCTTC	TRBJ2-1	.	TRBV6-6	TRBD2
CASSLQGRGDEKLFF	TGTGCCAGCAGCTTACAGGGTCGCGGAGATGAAAAACTGTTTTTT	TRBJ1-4	few	TRBV5-6	.
CATPEETQYF	TGTGCCACCCCAGAAGAGACCCAGTACTTC	TRBJ2-5	.	TRBV19	.
CAIRGGGPRHNEQFF	TGTGCCATCAGGGGCGGGGGGCCCAGACACAATGAGCAGTTCTTC	TRBJ2-1	.	TRBV10-3	TRBD2
CASSLGARDEQYF	TGTGCCAGCAGCTTAGGGGCACGTGACGAGCAGTACTTC	TRBJ2-7	.	TRBV7-3	.
CASQTYSNQPQHF	TGTGCCAGCCAGACTTATAGCAATCAGCCCCAGCATTTT	TRBJ1-5	.	TRBV2	.
CASRDRGSGEKLFF	TGTGCCAGCAGGGATAGGGGGTCTGGTGAAAAACTGTTTTTT	TRBJ1-4	.	TRBV6-5	.
CASSTPPRHTEAFF	TGTGCCAGCAGTACCCCCCCGCGCCACACTGAAGCTTTCTTT	TRBJ1-1	once	TRBV28	.
CASSGGEAGAKNIQYF	TGTGCCAGCAGTGGGGGAGAAGCGGGAGCCAAAAACATTCAGTACTTC	TRBJ2-4	.	TRBV28	.
CASSLSGQDYNEQFF	TGTGCCAGCAGCTTATCTGGACAGGATTACAATGAGCAGTTCTTC	TRBJ2-1	.	TRBV7-2	TRBD1